These T cell receptor beta chains were read from a single sample in a study of T-cell reconstitution after alpha-beta-depleted transplantation in children. TCRdb recomputed calls from the PCR reads with MiXCR, one row per CDR3 protein. Of 480,000 or so distinct CDR3 sequences listed, roughly a tenth are singletons. Sequenced here: PBMCs, sampled before TCRalphabeta/CD19-depleted stem cell transplant. The receptor source for this set is a child aged 2-15 years with inherited bone marrow failure, due to receive a stem cell transplant. Both conserved end residues are part of each CDR3. The order of the fields is clone size, D gene, J gene, V gene, CDR3 protein, CDR3 DNA. D genes are given only for firm matches. Size is omitted from some rows. Given values are once, few, many or a class for expanded clones.

>many|TRBD2|TRBJ2-7|TRBV7-2
CASSLRAGGDYEQYF
TGTGCCAGCAGCTTAAGGGCGGGAGGGGACTACGAGCAGTACTTC
>many|.|TRBJ1-6|TRBV4-3
CASSQDGGTMNSPLHF
TGCGCCAGCAGCCAAGATGGGGGTACTATGAATTCACCCCTCCACTTT
>many|.|TRBJ1-4|TRBV4-3
CASSRLDSRGRSPNEKLFF
TGCGCCAGCAGCCGCCTTGACAGCCGGGGACGGAGCCCTAATGAAAAACTGTTTTTT
>few|TRBD2|TRBJ2-3|TRBV5-4
CASSLGDSGINTDTQYF
TGTGCCAGCAGCTTGGGTGATAGCGGGATAAACACAGATACGCAGTATTTT
>.|.|TRBJ2-3|TRBV5-4
CASSYGRGGTDTQYF
TGTGCCAGCAGTTACGGCAGGGGAGGCACAGATACGCAGTATTTT
>many|.|TRBJ2-2|TRBV30
CAWSVQVGELFF
TGTGCCTGGAGTGTACAGGTGGGGGAGCTGTTTTTT
>many|.|TRBJ2-2|TRBV4-2
CASSQVSMNTGELFF
TGTGCCAGCAGCCAAGTCTCTATGAACACCGGGGAGCTGTTTTTT
>many|.|TRBJ2-3|TRBV10-3
CAISPRLGPDTDTQYF
TGTGCCATCAGCCCCCGACTAGGTCCCGACACAGATACGCAGTATTTT
>many|.|TRBJ2-1|TRBV20-1
CSASYTGDEQFF
TGCAGTGCTAGTTACACTGGAGATGAGCAGTTCTTC
>many|TRBD1|TRBJ1-2|TRBV29-1
CSARQGVGYGYTF
TGCAGCGCCAGACAGGGGGTGGGCTATGGCTACACCTTC
>many|TRBD1|TRBJ2-7|TRBV4-3
CASSQDGTGGYEQYF
TGCGCCAGCAGCCAAGATGGGACAGGGGGCTACGAGCAGTACTTC
>few|.|TRBJ2-7|TRBV27
CASSSPSWGSYEQYF
TGTGCCAGCAGTTCTCCCTCCTGGGGATCCTACGAGCAGTACTTC
>many|TRBD2|TRBJ2-1|TRBV12-3/TRBV12-4
CASSLPLGGREHEQFF
TGTGCCAGCAGTTTACCCCTCGGCGGGAGGGAACATGAGCAGTTCTTC
>many|.|TRBJ2-7|TRBV7-9
CASSLESAVSYEQYF
TGTGCCAGCAGCTTAGAGTCGGCCGTGTCCTACGAGCAGTACTTC
>many|TRBD2|TRBJ2-3|TRBV20-1
CSARDSLWREGWDTQYF
TGCAGTGCTAGAGATTCCCTTTGGCGGGAGGGATGGGATACGCAGTATTTT
>few|.|TRBJ2-7|TRBV11-2
CASSLDFTGTALYEQYF
TGTGCCAGCAGCTTAGATTTCACGGGGACGGCCCTCTACGAGCAGTACTTC
>.|TRBD1|TRBJ2-5|TRBV5-1
CASSAGQGISETQYF
TGCGCCAGCAGCGCGGGACAGGGGATCTCGGAGACCCAGTACTTC
>.|.|TRBJ2-7|TRBV7-7
CASSPIRDSNEQYF
TGTGCCAGCAGCCCCATCAGGGATTCCAACGAGCAGTACTTC
>.|.|TRBJ2-2|TRBV2
CASSPDPSNTGELFF
TGTGCCAGCAGTCCGGACCCTTCGAACACCGGGGAGCTGTTTTTT
>many|TRBD2|TRBJ2-3|TRBV5-8
CASSYELAGGAAQYF
TGTGCCAGCAGCTATGAACTAGCGGGAGGGGCTGCGCAGTATTTT
>few|TRBD1|TRBJ2-3|TRBV7-2
CASSLRQGLSTDTQYF
TGTGCCAGCAGCCTCCGACAGGGGCTAAGCACAGATACGCAGTATTTT
>once|TRBD1|TRBJ1-2|TRBV11-1
CASSSPDRGVYGYTF
TGTGCCAGCAGCTCCCCGGACAGGGGTGTCTATGGCTACACCTTC
>many|TRBD2|TRBJ2-1|TRBV19
CASSIRLAGGPYNEQFF
TGTGCCAGTAGTATTCGACTAGCGGGAGGGCCGTACAATGAGCAGTTCTTC